This T cell receptor beta chain was profiled in a study of T cells in Graves' hyperthyroidism and ophthalmopathy. Overall study findings and caveats: In the blood, most expanded thyroid clonotypes above 0.001 appeared as well.

A note on this clonotype: Its antigen is unknown.

The CDR3 is made up of 13 amino acids. V was cut by 3 bases and J by 5 bases, with 8 bases left in between. CDR1 and CDR2 from the germline V gene are LNHDA and SQIVND (reference sequence). What was amplified from RNA transcripts were TCR beta CDR3 regions. First-round RT-PCR targeting the TCR CDR3 was performed with the HTBI primer set. TCRdb redid the calling of the multiplex PCR reads with MiXCR, one entry per CDR3 protein. The sample holds 200,000 to 250,000 distinct CDR3 sequences, about a sixth seen once. Orbital computed tomography, thyroid ultrasound, serum thyroxine and TRAb, and clinical symptoms together informed the diagnoses.

Sequencing was done on a sample of blood. The chain joins TRBV19 to TRBJ1-3; D unclear. This sequence was found in a woman aged 18-29 years with Graves' ophthalmopathy. The CDR3 reads CASSMSGRNTIYF. As DNA, the CDR3 is TGTGCCAGTAGTATGTCGGGGAGAAACACCATATATTTT.